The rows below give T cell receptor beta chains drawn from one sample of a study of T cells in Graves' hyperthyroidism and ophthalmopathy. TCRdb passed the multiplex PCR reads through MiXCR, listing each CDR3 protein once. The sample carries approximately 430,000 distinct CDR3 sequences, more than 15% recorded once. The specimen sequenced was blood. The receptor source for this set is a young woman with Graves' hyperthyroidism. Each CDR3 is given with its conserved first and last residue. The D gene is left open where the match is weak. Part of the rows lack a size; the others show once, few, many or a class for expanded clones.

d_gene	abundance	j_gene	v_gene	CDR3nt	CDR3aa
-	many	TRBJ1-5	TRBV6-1	TGTGCCAGCAGTGAAGTGGGAGGGGGTCAGCCCCAGCATTTT	CASSEVGGGQPQHF
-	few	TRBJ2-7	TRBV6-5	TGTGCCAGCAGTTACACGGGATCACAGGGATCCTACGAGCAGTACTTC	CASSYTGSQGSYEQYF
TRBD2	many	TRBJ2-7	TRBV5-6	TGTGCCAGCAGCCGCGCCGGGGTTCGTGCGGGAGCCTACGAGCAGTACTTC	CASSRAGVRAGAYEQYF
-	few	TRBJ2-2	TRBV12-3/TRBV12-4	TGTGCCAGCAGTTTTCTAGGCAGGACCACCGGGGAGCTGTTTTTT	CASSFLGRTTGELFF
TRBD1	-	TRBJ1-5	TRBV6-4	TGTGCCAGCAGTGACTCCAGACAGGGGGGCAATCGGCCCCAGCATTTT	CASSDSRQGGNRPQHF
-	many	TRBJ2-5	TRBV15	TGTGCCACCAGCGGCACAGCCCAAGAGACCCAGTACTTC	CATSGTAQETQYF
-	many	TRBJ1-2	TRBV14	TGTGCCAGCAGCCCAACCCGAACAGGCCTCGACTATGGCTACACCTTC	CASSPTRTGLDYGYTF
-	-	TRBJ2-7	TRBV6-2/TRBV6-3	TGTGCCAGCAGTCCCGTGAGAAGCGGCTACGAGCAGTACTTC	CASSPVRSGYEQYF
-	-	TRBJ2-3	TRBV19	TGTGCCAGTAGTAAAGAGGCAAAAAGGGAAGGCACAGATACGCAGTATTTT	CASSKEAKREGTDTQYF
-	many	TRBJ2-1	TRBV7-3	TGTGCCAGCAGCTTAAACGGCGGGAAGGAGCAGTTCTTC	CASSLNGGKEQFF
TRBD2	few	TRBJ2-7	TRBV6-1	TGTGCCAGCAGTCGGGGGGGGGGGGCCGAGCAGTACTTC	CASSRGGGAEQYF
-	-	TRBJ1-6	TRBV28	TGTGCCAGCAGTTTAAGGAGGGCCGAGGGGCCCAATTCACCCCTCCACTTT	CASSLRRAEGPNSPLHF
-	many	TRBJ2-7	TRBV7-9	TGTGCCAGCAGTGTGGGGGGAGTCTCCTACGAGCAGTACTTC	CASSVGGVSYEQYF
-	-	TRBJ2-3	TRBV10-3	TGTGCCATCACACCGGAGAGCGGCACAGATACGCAGTATTTT	CAITPESGTDTQYF
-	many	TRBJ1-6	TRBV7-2	TGTGCCAGCAGCTTGGGGGGGCGCGGGAAAAATTCACCCCTCCACTTT	CASSLGGRGKNSPLHF
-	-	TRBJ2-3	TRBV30	TGTGCCTGGAGGATCACGGGTACGCAGTATTTT	CAWRITGTQYF
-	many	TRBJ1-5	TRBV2	TGTGCCAGCAGTGAATTTTGGGGGCCTGGGCCCCAGCATTTT	CASSEFWGPGPQHF
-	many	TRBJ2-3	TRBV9	TGTGCCAGCAGCCCTTCACCCGGAGATACGCAGTATTTT	CASSPSPGDTQYF
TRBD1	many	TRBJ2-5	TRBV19	TGTGCCAGTAGTTGGGACAGGAGACAAGAGACCCAGTACTTC	CASSWDRRQETQYF
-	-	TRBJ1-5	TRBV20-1	TGCAGTGCTAGCGCCGGCAGGGTGTTTAGCAATCAGCCCCAGCATTTT	CSASAGRVFSNQPQHF
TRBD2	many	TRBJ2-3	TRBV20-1	TGCAGTGCTATGGCGGGGGGCACAGATACGCAGTATTTT	CSAMAGGTDTQYF
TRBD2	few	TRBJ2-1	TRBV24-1	TGTGCCACGGATGGGCCTAGCGGAGCCTACAATGAGCAGTTCTTC	CATDGPSGAYNEQFF
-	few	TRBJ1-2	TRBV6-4	TGTGCCAGCAGTGGAGGGGTTGGTTATGGCTACACCTTC	CASSGGVGYGYTF
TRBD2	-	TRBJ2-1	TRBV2	TGTGCCAGCAGTGAGAATTTGGGGGGGTGGGGATCCTACAATGAGCAGTTCTTC	CASSENLGGWGSYNEQFF
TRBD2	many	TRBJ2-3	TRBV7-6	TGTGCCAGCAGCGCCCCGGGGGGAGGTGGCACAGATACGCAGTATTTT	CASSAPGGGGTDTQYF
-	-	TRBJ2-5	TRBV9	TGTGCCAGCAGCCGCCTCACCCGGACAGACCACCAAGAGACCCAGTACTTC	CASSRLTRTDHQETQYF
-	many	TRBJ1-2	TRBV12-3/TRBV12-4	TGTGCCAGCAGTCCCACAGGGATCTATGGCTACACCTTC	CASSPTGIYGYTF
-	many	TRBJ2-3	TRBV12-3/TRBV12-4	TGTGCCAGCAGTAACTTACAGGGTAGCACAGATACGCAGTATTTT	CASSNLQGSTDTQYF
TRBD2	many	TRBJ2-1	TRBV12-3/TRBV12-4	TGTGCCAGCAGTGGAACTAGCGGGGGCCGGAAGGAGAATGAGCAGTTCTTC	CASSGTSGGRKENEQFF
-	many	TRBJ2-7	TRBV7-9	TGTGCCAGCAGCCCCCCCTCCTCCTCCTACGAGCAGTACTTC	CASSPPSSSYEQYF
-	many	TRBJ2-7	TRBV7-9	TGTGCCAGCCGTACAACCGAGTCCTACGAGCAGTACTTC	CASRTTESYEQYF
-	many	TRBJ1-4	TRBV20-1	TGCAGTGCTATCCGGATTGGAGGCGCGAATGAAAAACTGTTTTTT	CSAIRIGGANEKLFF
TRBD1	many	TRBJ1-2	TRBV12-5	TGTGCTAGTGGTTTGGGCCCCGACAGGGGGCCTGGCTACACCTTC	CASGLGPDRGPGYTF
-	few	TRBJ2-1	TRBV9	TGTGCCAGCAGCCCCGAGGGGGTGAGTGAGCAGTTCTTC	CASSPEGVSEQFF
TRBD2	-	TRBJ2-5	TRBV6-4	TGTGCCAGCAGTGACTCGCCGGGAGGGACCCAGTACTTC	CASSDSPGGTQYF
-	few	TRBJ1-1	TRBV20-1	TGCAGTGGAATAGTCCCCGGGGGGAACACTGAAGCTTTCTTT	CSGIVPGGNTEAFF
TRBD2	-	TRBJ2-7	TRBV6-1	TGTGCCAGCAGTGAAGTCATTACTAGCGGGGACTACGAGCAGTACTTC	CASSEVITSGDYEQYF
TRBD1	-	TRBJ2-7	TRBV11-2	TGTGCCAGCAGCCCGACCGGGACAGGGAGTGTTGGGCAGTACTTC	CASSPTGTGSVGQYF
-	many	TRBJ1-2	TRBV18	TGTGCCAGCTCACCATCGAGGTATACTAACTATGGCTACACCTTC	CASSPSRYTNYGYTF